This TCR beta chain was recorded in a study of blood T cell repertoires in COVID-19. The data were produced by immunoSEQ multiplex PCR, yet TCRdb's version contains in-frame clones alone and is incomplete. This table has 270,000 or so clones, 84% appearing once. Germline loops: CDR1 SGHNT, CDR2 YYREEE (reference sequence). V lost 4 bases, J lost 0 bases, and 9 bases stayed unmatched. The CDR3 contains 18 residues. The sequencing input was peripheral blood. The sequence derives from a human donor in a cohort sampled during active COVID-19. This sequence joins TRBV5-4 and TRBJ2-3; 12 nucleotides match TRBD2. CDR3 sequence (DNA): TGTGCCAGCAGCCGGGACACTAGCGGGAGGACTAGCACAGATACGCAGTATTTT. Protein sequence: CASSRDTSGRTSTDTQYF. The variable domain in full, with the rest retrieved from reference TRBV5-4 and TRBJ2-3, is ETGVTQSPTHLIKTRGQQVTLRCSSQSGHNTVSWYQQALGQGPQFIFQYYREEENGRGNFPPRFSGLQFPNYSSELNVNALELDDSALYLCASSRDTSGRTSTDTQYFGPGTRLTVL.